A selection of T cell receptor beta chains follows, all from one sample in a study of shared clonotypes between healthy human individuals. Assay: immunoSEQ multiplex PCR; the TCRdb copy retains only in-frame clones and omits some. The sample contains about 870,000 clones, around 92% of which appear only once. The source material was naive CD8+ T cells sorted from blood. The receptors were gathered from a man under 40 in good health. The CDR3 runs from the conserved cysteine through the conserved F or W. D genes are given only for firm matches. Clone size is not always given. Where it is, it says once, few, many or a class for expanded clones.

TRBV7-5,NA,NA,TRBJ2-5,CARSSPRRTSGREQIGTQYF,TGTGCCAGAAGCTCCCCCAGGAGGACTAGCGGGAGGGAGCAGATCGGGACCCAGTACTTC
TRBV19,NA,once,TRBJ2-2,CASSIVYRTTNTGELFF,TGTGCCAGTAGTATAGTCTACAGGACGACTAACACCGGGGAGCTGTTTTTT
TRBV2,NA,once,TRBJ2-7,CASSLRSSYEQYF,TGTGCCAGCAGCCTTAGGAGCTCCTACGAGCAGTACTTC
TRBV7-9,NA,NA,TRBJ2-7,CASSLGGMYEQYF,TGTGCCAGCAGCTTAGGGGGGATGTACGAGCAGTACTTC
TRBV28,NA,NA,TRBJ2-7,CASSFFRASSYEQYF,TGTGCCAGCAGTTTTTTCCGGGCTAGCTCCTACGAGCAGTACTTC
TRBV7-9,TRBD2,NA,TRBJ2-1,CASSLGRLAGQADYNEQFF,TGTGCCAGCAGCTTAGGTCGACTAGCGGGCCAGGCTGATTACAATGAGCAGTTCTTC
TRBV13,TRBD1,NA,TRBJ2-5,CASSLFGVGTGQETQYF,TGTGCCAGCAGCTTATTCGGGGTTGGGACAGGGCAAGAGACCCAGTACTTC
TRBV2,TRBD2,NA,TRBJ2-4,CASMERGAKNIQYF,TGTGCCAGCATGGAGCGGGGGGCCAAAAACATTCAGTACTTC
TRBV19,TRBD2,NA,TRBJ2-1,CASSIGGLAVYNEQFF,TGTGCCAGTAGTATAGGCGGACTAGCGGTTTACAATGAGCAGTTCTTC
TRBV6-6,TRBD1,once,TRBJ1-4,CASSSQDRGREKLFF,TGTGCCAGCAGCTCCCAGGACAGGGGGAGGGAAAAACTGTTTTTT
TRBV15,NA,NA,TRBJ2-7,CATSREVANSYEQYF,TGTGCCACCAGCAGAGAGGTGGCTAACTCCTACGAGCAGTACTTC
TRBV7-9,TRBD1,NA,TRBJ1-1,CASSPKQGDRNTEAFF,TGTGCCAGCAGCCCGAAGCAGGGGGATAGGAACACTGAAGCTTTCTTT
TRBV28,TRBD1,NA,TRBJ2-7,CASSLSGQANYEQYF,TGTGCCAGCAGTTTAAGCGGACAGGCGAACTACGAGCAGTACTTC
TRBV7-2,NA,NA,TRBJ2-7,CASSLDPSASYEQYF,TGTGCCAGCAGCTTAGATCCTAGCGCCTCCTACGAGCAGTACTTC
TRBV6-6,TRBD2,NA,TRBJ2-7,CASSYGRASGGYEQYF,TGTGCCAGCAGTTACGGGAGGGCTAGCGGCGGCTACGAGCAGTACTTC
TRBV18,NA,NA,TRBJ2-3,CASSFQGFTAPTDTQYF,TGTGCCAGCTCCTTCCAGGGATTTACGGCCCCCACAGATACGCAGTATTTT
TRBV13,NA,NA,TRBJ1-3,CASSLGGNTIYF,TGTGCCAGCAGCTTAGGAGGGAACACCATATATTTT
TRBV7-6,NA,NA,TRBJ2-7,CASSPTTPDYSYEQYF,TGTGCCAGCAGCCCCACGACTCCGGATTACTCCTACGAGCAGTACTTC
TRBV30,TRBD2,NA,TRBJ2-1,CAWNEGLAANEQFF,TGTGCCTGGAATGAGGGTCTAGCGGCGAATGAGCAGTTCTTC
TRBV11-2,NA,NA,TRBJ2-3,CASSDSTSGTQYF,TGTGCCAGCAGCGACAGCACTAGTGGCACGCAGTATTTT
TRBV6-1,NA,NA,TRBJ1-1,CASSEVAGNTEAFF,TGTGCCAGCAGTGAAGTCGCGGGAAACACTGAAGCTTTCTTT
TRBV28,NA,NA,TRBJ2-2,CASSLSVDWVANTGELFF,TGTGCCAGCAGTTTATCCGTTGACTGGGTCGCGAACACCGGGGAGCTGTTTTTT
TRBV7-9,NA,NA,TRBJ2-4,CASSRPRGDGKNIQYF,TGTGCCAGCAGCCGACCGAGGGGGGACGGCAAAAACATTCAGTACTTC
TRBV5-1,TRBD1,NA,TRBJ1-1,CASSGRQGGNTEAFF,TGCGCCAGCAGCGGCCGACAGGGTGGGAACACTGAAGCTTTCTTT
TRBV6-1,TRBD1,NA,TRBJ2-7,CASSEAPGQGAIEQYF,TGTGCCAGCAGTGAAGCGCCGGGACAGGGGGCCATCGAGCAGTACTTC
TRBV9,NA,NA,TRBJ1-3,CASSVGGPGNTIYF,TGTGCCAGCAGCGTAGGAGGGCCTGGAAACACCATATATTTT
TRBV7-7,NA,few,TRBJ2-1,CASSSQGADEQFF,TGTGCTAGCAGCTCTCAGGGTGCGGATGAGCAGTTCTTC
TRBV10-3,TRBD2,NA,TRBJ2-1,CAISPILAGGPNEQFF,TGTGCCATCAGTCCGATTCTAGCGGGAGGGCCCAATGAGCAGTTCTTC
TRBV2,NA,NA,TRBJ1-5,CASSEEGVIHQPQHF,TGTGCCAGCAGTGAGGAGGGGGTTATCCATCAGCCCCAGCATTTT
TRBV7-2,NA,NA,TRBJ2-7,CASSLMGTSYEQYF,TGTGCCAGCAGCTTAATGGGAACCTCCTACGAGCAGTACTTC
TRBV10-3,NA,NA,TRBJ1-2,CASGNLNYGYTF,TGTGCCTCCGGGAATCTAAACTATGGCTACACCTTC
TRBV6-5,TRBD1,NA,TRBJ2-7,CASSSRQGIPYEQYF,TGTGCCAGCAGTTCCCGACAGGGCATTCCCTACGAGCAGTACTTC
TRBV4-3,NA,NA,TRBJ2-2,CASAAGTSDGELFF,TGCGCCAGCGCCGCCGGGACAAGTGACGGGGAGCTGTTTTTT
TRBV30,TRBD1,NA,TRBJ2-7,CAWSVGTEYEQYF,TGTGCCTGGAGTGTAGGGACAGAGTACGAGCAGTACTTC
TRBV11-2,TRBD1,NA,TRBJ1-2,CASSSGRQGRNYGYTF,TGTGCCAGCAGCTCCGGCCGACAGGGGAGGAACTATGGCTACACCTTC
TRBV28,NA,NA,TRBJ2-5,CASRNPAAGLSQETQYF,TGTGCCAGCAGAAATCCGGCTGCGGGGCTTTCACAAGAGACCCAGTACTTC
TRBV11-2,TRBD1,NA,TRBJ2-7,CASSPAGTGSYEQYF,TGTGCCAGCAGCCCCGCCGGGACAGGGTCATACGAGCAGTACTTC